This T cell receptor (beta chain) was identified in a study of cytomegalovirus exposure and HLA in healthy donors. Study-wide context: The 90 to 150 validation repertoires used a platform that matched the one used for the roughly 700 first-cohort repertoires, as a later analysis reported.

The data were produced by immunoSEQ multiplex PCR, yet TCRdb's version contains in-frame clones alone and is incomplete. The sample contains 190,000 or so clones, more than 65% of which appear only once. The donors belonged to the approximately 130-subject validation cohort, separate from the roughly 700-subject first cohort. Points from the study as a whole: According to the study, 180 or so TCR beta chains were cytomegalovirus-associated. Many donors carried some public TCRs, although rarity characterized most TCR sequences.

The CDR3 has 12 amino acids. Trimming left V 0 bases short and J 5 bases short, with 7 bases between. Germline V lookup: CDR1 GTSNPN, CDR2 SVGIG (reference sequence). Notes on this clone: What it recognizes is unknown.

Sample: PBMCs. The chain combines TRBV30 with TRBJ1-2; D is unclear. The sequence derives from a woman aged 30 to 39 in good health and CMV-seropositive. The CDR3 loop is CAWSVVSYGYTF. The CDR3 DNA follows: TGTGCCTGGAGTGTTGTCAGTTATGGCTACACCTTC. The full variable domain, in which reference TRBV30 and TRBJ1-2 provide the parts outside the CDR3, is SQTIHQWPATLVQPVGSPLSLECTVEGTSNPNLYWYRQAAGRGLQLLFYSVGIGQISSEVPQNLSASRPQDRQFILSSKKLLLSDSGFYLCAWSVVSYGYTFGSGTRLTVV.